This entry concerns a single T cell receptor beta chain. Original processing methods: Scientists estimated how many nucleated cells there were by amplifying reference gene primers. The protocol was immunoSEQ multiplex PCR, while the TCRdb copy is restricted to in-frame clones and leaves out a portion. V, J and clone size were drawn from that table, and D and trimming were deduced from the DNA. The top ten hold roughly 3.2% of the sample, which has over 400,000 clones, approximately 83% seen once. The data stem from a study of blood T cell repertoires in COVID-19. Study information: Some COVID-19 samples were acute and others convalescent; all came from the United States, Italy and Spain. The analysed material was cDNA or gDNA that came from T cells, B-cell-depleted T cells, or PBMCs.

V shed 4 bases and J 0 bases; nucleotides not matched to a gene: 2. Germline V gene sequence: CDR1 MDHEN, CDR2 SYDVKM. The length of the CDR3 is 15 residues. What was sequenced was peripheral blood. This chain connects TRBV28 to TRBJ1-4; 7 nucleotides agree with TRBD1. The TCR sequence derives from a human donor in a cohort sampled during active COVID-19. CDR3 region: CASSSTGTTNEKLFF. The CDR3 DNA follows: TGTGCCAGCAGTTCGACAGGGACAACTAATGAAAAACTGTTTTTT.